This section outlines one T cell receptor beta chain sequence together with its context. The data were obtained in a study of blood T cell repertoires in COVID-19. Study background: Material from acute and convalescent COVID-19 was sourced from the United States, Italy and Spain. T cells, B-cell-depleted T cells, or PBMCs supplied cDNA or gDNA.

As processed by the authors: Cell counts per sample came from amplifying reference gene primers. TCRdb's table, derived via immunoSEQ multiplex PCR, lists solely in-frame clones and lacks some. D and trimming were read from the DNA, whereas the V and J calls and clone size are those reported in that table. The sample yields about 240,000 clones, about 85% seen once. CDR1 is SGHNT, CDR2 YYREEE, per germline (reference sequence). The CDR3 extends over 15 amino acids. The V segment lost 5 bases and the J segment 1 base; nucleotides outside the gene matches: 8. The sample taken for sequencing was peripheral blood. The clonotype originates from a man in his sixties who had recovered from COVID-19. The chain has TRBV5-4 and TRBJ2-5, with 7 bases fitting TRBD1. The CDR3 region is CASRNRDRAQETQYF. The CDR3 DNA follows: TGTGCCAGCAGAAACCGGGACAGAGCCCAAGAGACCCAGTACTTC.